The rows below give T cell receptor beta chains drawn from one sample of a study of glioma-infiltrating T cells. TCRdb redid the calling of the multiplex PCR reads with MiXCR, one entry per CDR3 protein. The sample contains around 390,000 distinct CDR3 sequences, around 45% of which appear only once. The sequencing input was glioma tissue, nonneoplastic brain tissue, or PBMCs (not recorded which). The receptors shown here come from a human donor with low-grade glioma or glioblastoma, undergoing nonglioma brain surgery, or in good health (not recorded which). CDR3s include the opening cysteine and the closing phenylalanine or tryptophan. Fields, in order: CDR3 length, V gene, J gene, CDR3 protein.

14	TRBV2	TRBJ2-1	CASIWQGAYNEQFF
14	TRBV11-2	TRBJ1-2	CAGSLDGLGNGYTF
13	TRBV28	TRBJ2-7	CASSGRGSYEQYF
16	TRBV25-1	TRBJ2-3	CASSLPGLAGVDTQYF
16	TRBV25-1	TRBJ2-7	CASSGQEREVSYEQYF
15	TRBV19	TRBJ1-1	CASSIQGTMNTEAFF
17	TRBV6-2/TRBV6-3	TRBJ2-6	CASSRGGEGSGANVLTF
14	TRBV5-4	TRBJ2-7	CASRKTGALYEQYF
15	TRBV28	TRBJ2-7	CASSQSGSGSYDQYF
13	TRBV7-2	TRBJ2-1	CASSLRGRAEQFF
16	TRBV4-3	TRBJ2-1	CASSQVRARYLSEQFF
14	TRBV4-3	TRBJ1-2	CASSLHRVGYGYTF
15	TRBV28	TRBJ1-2	CASSLVGGLTYGYTF
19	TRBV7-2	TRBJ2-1	CASSQKGLALRSSYNEQFF
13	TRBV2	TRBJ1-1	CASRGQQNTEAFF
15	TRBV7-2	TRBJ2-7	CASSLYLDIVGEQYF
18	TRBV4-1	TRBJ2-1	CASSQGVLAGGGDNEQFF
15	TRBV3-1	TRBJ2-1	CASSQGARSYNEQFF
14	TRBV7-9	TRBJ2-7	CASSLAGRWSEQYF
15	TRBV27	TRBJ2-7	CASHPLSEGRYEQYF
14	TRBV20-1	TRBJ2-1	CSARDLLGADEQFF
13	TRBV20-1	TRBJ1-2	CSATNQGEGGYTF
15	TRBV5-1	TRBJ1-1	CASRPQGAGNTEAFF
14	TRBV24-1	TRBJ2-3	CATSRDPSTDTQYF
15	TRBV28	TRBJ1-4	CASSLPSGLGEKLFF
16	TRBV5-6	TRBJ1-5	CASSLGIGWGDQPQHF
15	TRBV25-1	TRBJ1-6	CASSEGLRADSPLHF